A selection of T cell receptor beta chains follows, all from one sample in a study of tumor T cells in aggressive B-cell lymphoma. Repertoires were generated with immunoSEQ multiplex PCR, while TCRdb's copy carries only in-frame clones and drops some. Here the sample spans 2,000 to 3,000 clones, roughly nine tenths being singletons. Sequencing used tumor tissue. These receptors all come from an adult with diffuse large B cell lymphoma. CDR3s include the opening cysteine and the closing phenylalanine or tryptophan. A D gene is named only where the DNA matches it firmly. Clone sizes are given selectively: once, few, many, or a class where the clone is expanded.

v_call	j_call	clone_size	d_call	cdr3_aa	cdr3_nt
TRBV7-3	TRBJ1-2	-	-	CASSLTPGQELIGGYTF	TGTGCCAGCAGCTTAACTCCAGGACAAGAGTTAATAGGGGGCTACACCTTC
TRBV4-3	TRBJ1-5	once	-	CASSQVQNQPQHF	TGCGCCAGCAGCCAAGTTCAAAATCAGCCCCAGCATTTT
TRBV4-2	TRBJ1-3	-	-	CASSHGNGGGNTIYF	TGTGCCAGCAGCCATGGTAACGGGGGTGGAAACACCATATATTTT
TRBV28	TRBJ2-3	-	TRBD2	CASSAPGLGHDTQYF	TGTGCCAGCAGCGCACCGGGACTAGGCCACGATACGCAGTATTTT
TRBV28	TRBJ2-7	-	-	CASSYREIYEQYF	TGTGCCAGCAGTTACCGGGAGATCTACGAGCAGTACTTC
TRBV28	TRBJ1-2	-	-	CASSSDPYGTHF	TGTGCCAGCAGCTCAGATCCTTACGGGACACACTTC
TRBV4-3	TRBJ1-2	-	TRBD1	CASSQAGTGADYTF	TGCGCCAGCAGCCAAGCCGGGACAGGGGCCGACTACACCTTC
TRBV28	TRBJ1-2	few	-	CASSFGVDGYTF	TGTGCCAGCAGTTTCGGGGTAGATGGCTACACCTTC
TRBV9	TRBJ2-1	-	-	CASSVAGSHEQFF	TGTGCCAGCAGCGTAGCCGGGTCCCATGAGCAGTTCTTC
TRBV6-6	TRBJ2-5	-	-	CASSFVESAGETQYF	TGTGCCAGCAGTTTCGTTGAGTCGGCAGGGGAGACCCAGTACTTC
TRBV14	TRBJ2-5	-	TRBD2	CASSPPGGQETQYF	TGTGCCAGCAGCCCCCCGGGGGGACAAGAGACCCAGTACTTC
TRBV5-6	TRBJ1-2	-	TRBD1	CASSFLGTGGHGYTF	TGTGCCAGCAGCTTCTTAGGGACAGGGGGACATGGCTACACCTTC
TRBV6-5	TRBJ2-3	-	-	CASRGATLGDTQYF	TGTGCCAGCAGGGGGGCTACCCTCGGCGATACGCAGTATTTT
TRBV28	TRBJ1-2	-	-	CASTFARGYGYTF	TGTGCCAGCACCTTTGCCAGAGGATATGGCTACACCTTC
TRBV7-9	TRBJ1-2	-	-	CASSLGGDGYTF	TGTGCCAGCAGCTTAGGGGGGGATGGCTACACCTTC
TRBV7-2	TRBJ2-2	-	TRBD2	CASSLALAFTGELFF	TGTGCCAGCAGCTTAGCACTAGCGTTCACCGGGGAGCTGTTTTTT
TRBV4-3	TRBJ2-3	few	TRBD2	CASSQLAGGGDTQYF	TGCGCCAGCAGCCAATTAGCGGGGGGTGGGGATACGCAGTATTTT
TRBV19	TRBJ1-1	-	TRBD1	CASSRTGGYTEAFF	TGTGCCAGTAGTAGGACAGGGGGTTACACTGAAGCTTTCTTT
TRBV6-5	TRBJ2-1	-	TRBD2	CASNTSGAGEQFF	TGTGCCAGCAACACTAGCGGGGCCGGGGAGCAGTTCTTC
TRBV5-6	TRBJ1-3	-	-	CASSEVQVYSGNTIYF	TGTGCCAGCAGCGAGGTACAGGTGTACTCTGGAAACACCATATATTTT
TRBV14	TRBJ2-7	-	TRBD2	CASSRGDYSLLEQYF	TGTGCCAGCAGTCGCGGGGACTATTCGTTGTTGGAGCAGTACTTC
TRBV19	TRBJ2-7	-	-	CASKLQVLRYEQYF	TGTGCCAGTAAACTACAGGTCTTGCGGTACGAGCAGTACTTC
TRBV5-6	TRBJ2-3	-	-	CASSWVRGSTDTQYF	TGTGCCAGCAGCTGGGTGCGGGGAAGCACAGATACGCAGTATTTT
TRBV11-1	TRBJ2-7	-	-	CASSYRFTYEQYF	TGTGCCAGCAGCTACAGGTTCACCTACGAGCAATACTTC
TRBV28	TRBJ1-6	few	-	CASSLENSVSPLHF	TGTGCCAGCAGTCTAGAAAATAGCGTTTCACCCCTCCACTTT
TRBV4-3	TRBJ2-1	-	-	CASSQLAGGGGEQFF	TGCGCCAGCAGCCAGCTCGCCGGGGGAGGTGGTGAGCAGTTCTTC
TRBV20-1	TRBJ2-1	-	-	CSASVFDEQFF	TGCAGTGCTAGTGTGTTCGATGAGCAGTTCTTC
TRBV7-8	TRBJ1-1	-	-	CASSLVWGGALDTEAFF	TGTGCCAGCAGCTTAGTTTGGGGGGGCGCTTTGGACACTGAAGCTTTCTTT
TRBV7-9	TRBJ2-3	-	TRBD1	CASRPPTTGNTDTQYF	TGTGCCAGCAGGCCCCCCACGACAGGGAACACAGATACGCAGTATTTT
TRBV28	TRBJ1-2	-	TRBD1	CATWDRGLNYGYTF	TGTGCCACCTGGGACAGGGGGCTGAACTATGGCTACACCTTC
TRBV4-3	TRBJ1-6	-	-	CASSQDVGTGSYNSPLHF	TGCGCCAGCAGCCAAGACGTCGGCACAGGCTCCTATAATTCACCCCTCCACTTT
TRBV2	TRBJ2-7	-	TRBD2	CAGGSGNKEQYF	TGTGCGGGGGGAAGCGGGAACAAAGAGCAGTACTTC
TRBV7-2	TRBJ2-5	-	TRBD2	CACKTTGLIGTQYF	TGTGCCTGTAAAACCACGGGACTAATCGGGACCCAGTACTTC
TRBV6-5	TRBJ2-2	-	-	CASSLGLFDTGELFF	TGTGCCAGCAGTCTCGGACTATTTGACACCGGGGAGCTGTTTTTT
TRBV5-6	TRBJ1-2	-	TRBD1	CASSPWTGNGYTF	TGTGCCAGCAGCCCCTGGACAGGGAATGGCTACACCTTC
TRBV2	TRBJ2-4	-	-	CASSYIQYF	TGTGCCAGCTCTTACATTCAGTACTTC
TRBV5-6	TRBJ1-2	-	-	CASSSDRPNYGYTF	TGTGCCAGCAGCTCGGACAGACCTAACTATGGCTACACCTTC
TRBV7-2	TRBJ1-1	-	TRBD1	CASRGLRGGHGAFF	TGTGCCAGCAGAGGACTACGAGGGGGCCATGGAGCTTTCTTT
TRBV13	TRBJ2-3	-	-	CASSLRGSMVGRGTQYF	TGTGCCAGCAGCTTGCGAGGCTCGATGGTGGGGAGAGGGACGCAGTATTTT
TRBV5-1	TRBJ1-1	-	-	CASRRVMNTEAFF	TGCGCCAGCAGGAGGGTCATGAACACTGAAGCTTTCTTT
TRBV27	TRBJ2-3	few	-	CASRWGRPTDTQYF	TGTGCCAGCAGATGGGGGCGCCCCACAGATACGCAATATTTT
TRBV6-5	TRBJ1-5	-	-	CASSPLQFFLQGIHF	TGTGCCAGCAGTCCACTTCAGTTTTTCCTCCAGGGGATCCATTTT
TRBV7-6	TRBJ2-7	-	TRBD2	CASSSSGGNYEQYF	TGTGCCAGCAGCTCGAGCGGGGGGAACTACGAGCAGTACTTC
TRBV21-1	TRBJ2-3	-	-	CASSDMVATVMQDTQYF	TGTGCCAGCAGCGATATGGTGGCTACAGTCATGCAAGATACGCAGTATTTT
TRBV30	TRBJ2-1	-	TRBD2	CAWAERGAYNEQFF	TGTGCCTGGGCCGAGCGGGGGGCCTACAATGAGCAGTTCTTC
TRBV27	TRBJ2-1	-	TRBD2	CASSSQRDSYNEQFF	TGTGCCAGCAGTTCCCAGCGGGACTCCTACAATGAGCAGTTCTTC
TRBV5-4	TRBJ1-2	-	-	CVSSSGTRFHGYTF	TGTGTCAGCAGCTCAGGGACACGCTTCCATGGCTACACCTTC
TRBV5-6	TRBJ1-1	-	TRBD1	CASSLTGGTEAFF	TGTGCCAGCAGCTTGACAGGGGGAACTGAAGCTTTCTTT
TRBV10-3	TRBJ2-3	-	-	CAISEKAEDTQYF	TGTGCCATTAGTGAAAAGGCGGAAGATACGCAGTATTTT
TRBV5-1	TRBJ2-7	-	TRBD2	CASSSDRAGLYEQYF	TGCGCCAGCAGCTCGGACCGAGCGGGGCTCTACGAGCAGTACTTC
TRBV19	TRBJ2-1	-	TRBD2	CASSMGTSAYNEQFF	TGTGCCAGTAGTATGGGGACTAGCGCTTACAATGAGCAGTTCTTC
TRBV6-6	TRBJ1-2	-	TRBD1	CASSMDRLGYTF	TGTGCCAGCAGCATGGACAGGTTGGGCTACACCTTC
TRBV7-2	TRBJ1-1	-	-	CASSLSRADTEAFF	TGTGCCAGCAGCTTAAGCAGGGCGGACACTGAAGCTTTCTTT
TRBV4-2	TRBJ2-1	-	TRBD2	CASSQDHGQRDSYNEQFF	TGTGCCAGCAGCCAAGATCACGGTCAGCGGGACTCCTACAATGAGCAGTTCTTC
TRBV5-1	TRBJ2-3	-	-	CASSAPFRDTQYF	TGCGCCAGCAGCGCCCCATTTAGAGATACGCAGTATTTT
TRBV5-1	TRBJ2-6	-	-	CASSPRTTGANVLTF	TGCGCCAGCAGCCCAAGGACCACTGGGGCTAACGTCCTGACTTTT
TRBV4-2	TRBJ2-5	-	-	CASSQEEGTPGAQYF	TGTGCCAGCAGCCAAGAGGAAGGGACCCCAGGGGCCCAGTACTTC
TRBV7-3	TRBJ2-1	-	TRBD2	CASSSLAGGSYNEQFF	TGTGCCAGCAGCTCTCTAGCGGGAGGCTCCTACAATGAGCAGTTCTTC
TRBV19	TRBJ2-6	-	-	CASSSPYQGTGANVLTF	TGTGCCAGTAGTTCGCCATACCAGGGGACTGGGGCCAACGTCCTGACTTTC
TRBV7-2	TRBJ1-4	-	TRBD1	CASSRQGPATNEKLFF	TGTGCCAGCAGCAGACAGGGCCCTGCAACTAATGAAAAACTGTTTTTT